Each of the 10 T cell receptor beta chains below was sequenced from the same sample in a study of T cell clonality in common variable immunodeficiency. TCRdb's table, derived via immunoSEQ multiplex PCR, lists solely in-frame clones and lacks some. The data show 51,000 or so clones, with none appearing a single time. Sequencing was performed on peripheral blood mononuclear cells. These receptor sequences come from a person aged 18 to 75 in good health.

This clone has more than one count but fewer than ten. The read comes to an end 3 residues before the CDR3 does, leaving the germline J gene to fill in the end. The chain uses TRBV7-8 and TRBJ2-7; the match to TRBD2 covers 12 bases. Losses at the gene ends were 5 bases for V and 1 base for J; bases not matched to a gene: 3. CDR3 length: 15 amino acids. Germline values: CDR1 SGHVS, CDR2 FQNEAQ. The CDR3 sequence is CASSQLAGGSYEQYF. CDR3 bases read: TGTGCCAGCAGCCAGCTAGCGGGAGGGTCCTACGAG.

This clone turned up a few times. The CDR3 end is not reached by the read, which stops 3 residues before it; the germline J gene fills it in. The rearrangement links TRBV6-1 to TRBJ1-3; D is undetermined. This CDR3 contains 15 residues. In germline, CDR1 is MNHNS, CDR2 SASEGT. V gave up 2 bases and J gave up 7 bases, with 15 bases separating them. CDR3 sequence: CASSEREVIGNTIYF. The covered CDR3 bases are TGTGCCAGCAGTGAAAGAGAAGTCATCGGGAACACC.

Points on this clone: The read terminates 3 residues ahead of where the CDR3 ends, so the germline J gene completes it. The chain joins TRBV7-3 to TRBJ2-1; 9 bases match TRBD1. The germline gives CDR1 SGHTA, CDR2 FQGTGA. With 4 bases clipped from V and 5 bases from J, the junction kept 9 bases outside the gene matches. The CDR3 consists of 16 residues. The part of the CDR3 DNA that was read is TGTGCCAGCAGCTGGGGGGGGACAGGGTTGGACAATGAG. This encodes CASSWGGTGLDNE. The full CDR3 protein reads CASSWGGTGLDNEQFF.

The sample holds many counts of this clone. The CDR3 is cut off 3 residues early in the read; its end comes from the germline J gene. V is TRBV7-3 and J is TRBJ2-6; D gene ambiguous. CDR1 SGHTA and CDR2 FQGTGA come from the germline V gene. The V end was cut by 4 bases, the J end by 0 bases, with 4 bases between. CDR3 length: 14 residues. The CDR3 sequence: CASSSVSGANVLTF. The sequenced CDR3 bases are TGTGCCAGCAGCTCCGTCTCTGGGGCCAACGTC.

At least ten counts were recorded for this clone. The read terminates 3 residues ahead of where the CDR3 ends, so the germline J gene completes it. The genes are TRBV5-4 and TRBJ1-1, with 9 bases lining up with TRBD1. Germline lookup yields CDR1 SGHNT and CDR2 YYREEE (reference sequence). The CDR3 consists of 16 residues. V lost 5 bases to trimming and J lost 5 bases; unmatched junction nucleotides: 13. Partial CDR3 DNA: TGTGCCAGCAGGGGACAGGGAAAACTTGCGAGTACTGAA. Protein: CASRGQGKLASTE. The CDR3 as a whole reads CASRGQGKLASTEAFF.

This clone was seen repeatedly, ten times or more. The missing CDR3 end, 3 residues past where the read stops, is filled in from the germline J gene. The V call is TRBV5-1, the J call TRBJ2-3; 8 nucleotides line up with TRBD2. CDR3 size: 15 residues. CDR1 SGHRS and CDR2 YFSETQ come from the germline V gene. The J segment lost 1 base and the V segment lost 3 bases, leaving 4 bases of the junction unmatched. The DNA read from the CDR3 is TGCGCCAGCAGCTCAAGCGGGAGTGGCACAGATACG. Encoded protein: CASSSSGSGTDT. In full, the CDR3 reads CASSSSGSGTDTQYF.

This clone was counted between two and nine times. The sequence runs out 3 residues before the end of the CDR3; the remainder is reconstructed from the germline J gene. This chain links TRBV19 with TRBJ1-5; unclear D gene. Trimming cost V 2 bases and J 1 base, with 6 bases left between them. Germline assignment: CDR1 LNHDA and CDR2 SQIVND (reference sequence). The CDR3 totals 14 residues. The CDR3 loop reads CASSIPGSNQPQHF. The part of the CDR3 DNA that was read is TGTGCCAGTAGTATACCGGGGAGCAATCAGCCC.

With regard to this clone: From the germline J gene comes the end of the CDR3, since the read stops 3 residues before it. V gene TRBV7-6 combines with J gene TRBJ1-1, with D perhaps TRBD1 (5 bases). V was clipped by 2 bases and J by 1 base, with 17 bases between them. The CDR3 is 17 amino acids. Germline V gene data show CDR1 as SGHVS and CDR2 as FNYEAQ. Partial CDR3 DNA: TGTGCCAGCAGCTTAAGGAGGAGGGGAGAGGGGAACACTGAA. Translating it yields CASSLRRRGEGNTE. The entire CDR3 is CASSLRRRGEGNTEAFF.

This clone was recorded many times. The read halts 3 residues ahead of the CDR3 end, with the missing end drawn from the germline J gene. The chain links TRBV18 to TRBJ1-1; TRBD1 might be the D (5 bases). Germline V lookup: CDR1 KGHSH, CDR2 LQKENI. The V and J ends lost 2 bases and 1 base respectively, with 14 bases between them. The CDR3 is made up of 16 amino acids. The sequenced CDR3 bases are TGTGCCAGCTCACCAGAAGTCTTCGGGGGGAACACTGAA. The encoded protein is CASSPEVFGGNTE. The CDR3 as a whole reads CASSPEVFGGNTEAFF.

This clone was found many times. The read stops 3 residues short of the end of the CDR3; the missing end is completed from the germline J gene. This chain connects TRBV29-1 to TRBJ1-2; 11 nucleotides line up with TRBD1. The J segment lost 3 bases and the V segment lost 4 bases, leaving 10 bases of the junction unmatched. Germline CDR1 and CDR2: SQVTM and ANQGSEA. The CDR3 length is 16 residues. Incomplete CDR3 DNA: TGCAGCGTTGCAGGGGGAGGGACAGGGGGGTACTATGGC. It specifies CSVAGGGTGGYYG. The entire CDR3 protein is CSVAGGGTGGYYGYTF.